A single TCR beta chain is shown here with its context. Its specificity is not known. The data were taken from a study of post-analysis software for immune sequencing data. Study-wide context: Recorded subtypes: relapsing-remitting, secondary progressive, progressive-relapsing; some patients unannotated. Study-wide results and caveats: When patients were compared with controls, about five TRBV segments were more frequent, TRBV5-6, TRBV5-1 and TRBV20-1 among them. Those samples that were prepared in the same batch co-clustered strongly by F measure.

CDR1 is SNHLY, CDR2 FYNNEI, per germline. The CDR3 loop spans 13 amino acids. Between the trimmed V and J ends, which lost 8 bases and 4 bases, there was a span of 14 bases. Prepared libraries of TCR beta cDNA carried unique molecular identifiers. Some 500,000 cDNA molecules came from about 1 to 10 million T cells. TCRdb reanalysed the PCR reads using MiXCR and keeps one entry per CDR3 protein. The sample lists about 260,000 distinct CDR3 sequences; less than 40% were seen once. The sample taken for sequencing was blood. The sequence came from a girl aged 5-17 years with multiple sclerosis. The chain uses TRBV2 and TRBJ1-1; D is ambiguous. This CDR3 is CASGREAGTEAFF. CDR3 DNA: TGTGCCAGCGGGAGGGAGGCGGGCACTGAAGCTTTCTTT.